Reported below is one T cell receptor beta chain. Its antigen is still unknown. The CDR3 is 14 residues long. The V and J ends lost 7 bases and 3 bases, in that order; junction bases with no gene match: 11. Germline V CDR1 and CDR2: SQVTM, ANQGSEA. Profiled with immunoSEQ multiplex PCR; TCRdb holds only in-frame clones, not every one. The sample includes 100,000 to 150,000 clones, 85% to 90% of them seen just once. With ipilimumab providing CTLA-4 blockade, focal radiation was administered to patients who had chemo-refractory metastatic non-small-cell lung cancer. This specimen belongs to a study of radiotherapy plus CTLA-4 blockade in lung cancer. As for the study in general: Disease control was seen in roughly 30% of patients, objective responses in about 18%. Study-wide results and caveats: Clones derived from tumor TCRs expanded in blood after radiotherapy plus ipilimumab. The authors reported that early blood T cell clone dynamics, with interferon-beta, best predicted response.

The receptor's source is a human donor with non-small cell lung cancer that progressed on radiotherapy plus ipilimumab. The chain is built from TRBV29-1 and TRBJ1-1, with 7 bases lining up with TRBD1. The sample consisted of peripheral blood, taken from a patient treated with radiotherapy plus ipilimumab. DNA of the CDR3: TGCAGCGCCCAGACAGGGACTCGTCACACTGAAGCTTTCTTT. It translates to CSAQTGTRHTEAFF. The variable domain in full, with the rest retrieved from reference TRBV29-1 and TRBJ1-1, is SAVISQKPSRDICQRGTSLTIQCQVDSQVTMMFWYRQQPGQSLTLIATANQGSEATYESGFVIDKFPISRPNLTFSTLTVSNMSPEDSSIYLCSAQTGTRHTEAFFGQGTRLTVV.